Listed here are 26 T cell receptor beta chains from one sample, sequenced in a study of memory CD4+ T cells and cytomegalovirus serostatus. The sort gate was single viable CD3+CD4+CD8-CD45RO+ cells for memory CD4+ T cells. Data came from immunoSEQ multiplex PCR; TCRdb stores just in-frame clones and leaves some out. In the table there are roughly 48,000 clones, 60% to 85% of which are singletons. The sample taken for sequencing was memory CD4+ T cells from blood. Receptor source: an adult in good health and CMV-seropositive.

In this sample, this clone turned up once. V gene TRBV6-1 combines with J gene TRBJ2-3, with D possibly matching TRBD1 (5 bases). Trimming removed 6 bases from V and 3 bases from J, with 13 bases in between. Per germline, CDR1 MNHNS and CDR2 SASEGT. The CDR3 is 14 residues long. This CDR3 reads CASSDSTPTDTQYF. CDR3 DNA: TGTGCCAGCAGCGACAGCACCCCTACAGATACGCAGTATTTT.

V gene TRBV10-3 combines with J gene TRBJ2-4; 7 bases fit TRBD1. The CDR3 runs to 19 residues. Trimming at V came to 0 bases and at J to 3 bases, leaving 14 bases not matched to a gene. Germline CDR1 reads ENHRY; CDR2 reads SYGVKD. The CDR3 nucleotides read TGTGCCATCAGTGAGTCGACTCGGTCGAGGGGGCGCGGCAAAAACATTCAGTACTTC. This sequence encodes CAISESTRSRGRGKNIQYF.

The chain has TRBV4-2 and TRBJ2-3, with 9 bases lining up with TRBD2. Germline CDR1 and CDR2: LGHNA and YNFKEQ. V lost 1 base, J lost 6 bases, and 8 bases stayed unmatched. The CDR3 sequence is 16 residues long. In DNA form, the CDR3 reads TGTGCCAGCAGCCAAGGTCTAGCGGGGACGAGGGATACGCAGTATTTT. This sequence encodes CASSQGLAGTRDTQYF.

The rearrangement links TRBV18 to TRBJ1-6, with TRBD1 as a possible D gene (5 bases). V lost 3 bases and J 10 bases, leaving 13 bases between the germline ends. The length of the CDR3 is 14 residues. Germline V lookup: CDR1 KGHSH, CDR2 LQKENI. CDR3 bases: TGTGCCAGCTCACCGACGGGGGAAAGATCACCCCTCCACTTT. Amino acid sequence: CASSPTGERSPLHF.

Here the CDR3 DNA reads TGTGCCAGCAGCTTCCAGGGGACTTTGACAATCCACGAGCAGTACTTC. This gives the protein CASSFQGTLTIHEQYF. This chain connects TRBV7-2 to TRBJ2-7; D assignment may be TRBD1 or TRBD2 (6 bases each). V shed 3 bases and J shed 5 bases, with 20 bases lying between them. Germline loops: CDR1 SGHTA, CDR2 FQGNSA. The CDR3 covers 16 residues.

The V call is TRBV6-5, the J call TRBJ2-7; TRBD1 might be the D (5 bases). The CDR3 length is 15 residues. CDR1 and CDR2 (germline): MNHEY, SVGAGI. Trimming removed 6 bases from V and 7 bases from J, with 22 bases in between. The CDR3, as DNA: TGTGCCAGCAGGAAGGTAGGGGCTCGGCGCCAGGAGCAGTACTTC. It codes for CASRKVGARRQEQYF.

The V and J genes are TRBV18 and TRBJ1-1; D is undetermined. This CDR3 has 17 amino acids. Trimming cost V 3 bases and J 10 bases, with 27 bases left between them. The germline V gene has CDR1 KGHSH and CDR2 LQKENI. The CDR3 DNA reads as TGTGCCAGCTCACCGACGGCCCTCTTTACAGTTGAAAGTAGAGCTTTCTTT. Its protein is CASSPTALFTVESRAFF. Variable domain in full (rest from reference TRBV18 and TRBJ1-1): NAGVMQNPRHLVRRRGQEARLRCSPMKGHSHVYWYRQLPEEGLKFMVYLQKENIIDESGMPKERFSAEFPKEGPSILRIQQVVRGDSAAYFCASSPTALFTVESRAFFGQGTRLTVV.

The rearrangement joins TRBV27 to TRBJ2-1, with D uncertain. Trimming pared 2 bases from V and 9 bases from J, leaving 14 bases between. The CDR3 length is 14 residues. The germline gives CDR1 MNHEY, CDR2 SMNVEV (reference sequence). This CDR3 reads CASSLQPDRPEQFF. CDR3 DNA: TGTGCCAGCAGTTTACAGCCAGATAGGCCTGAGCAGTTCTTC.

CDR3 protein: CASSLGMGKGEKLFF. The CDR3 DNA sequence: TGCGCCAGCAGCTTGGGGATGGGCAAGGGTGAAAAACTGTTTTTT. The V and J genes are TRBV5-1 and TRBJ1-4; D remains ambiguous. Trimming removed 0 bases from V and 7 bases from J, with 13 bases in between. The germline gives CDR1 SGHRS, CDR2 YFSETQ. The CDR3 has 15 amino acids.

The CDR3 nucleotides read TGTGCCAGCAGTCCCCAACCACCGGGACAAAGGCGTGAGACCCAGTACTTC. Its translation: CASSPQPPGQRRETQYF. This chain uses TRBV28 with TRBJ2-5; weak D call: TRBD1 (6 bases). Germline lookup yields CDR1 MDHEN and CDR2 SYDVKM. Trimming removed 5 bases at V and 5 bases at J, with 24 bases between. This CDR3 has 17 residues.

This chain connects TRBV13 to TRBJ1-5, with unresolved D. The V end was cut by 1 base, the J end by 7 bases, with 8 bases between. The CDR3 consists of 13 residues. Looked up from germline, CDR1 is PRHDT and CDR2 is FYEKMQ (reference sequence). CDR3 DNA sequence: TGTGCCAGCAGCTTAGAGGGTATCCAGCCCCAGCATTTT. Translated: CASSLEGIQPQHF.

This sequence joins TRBV5-4 and TRBJ1-2; no clear D gene. The CDR3 covers 12 residues. The V gene lost 5 bases and the J gene lost 8 bases, with 13 bases spanning the gap. The germline V gene encodes CDR1 SGHNT and CDR2 YYREEE (reference sequence). The CDR3 is CASRIGLSGYTF. The CDR3 DNA sequence: TGTGCCAGCAGGATAGGGCTTTCGGGCTACACCTTC.

The chain carries TRBV28 and TRBJ1-5; D remains unclear. Trimming cost V 7 bases and J 4 bases, with 8 bases left between them. CDR1 MDHEN and CDR2 SYDVKM come from the germline V gene. The CDR3 loop spans 12 amino acids. This CDR3 is CASTKRNQPQHF. CDR3 nucleotides: TGTGCCAGCACTAAGAGAAATCAGCCCCAGCATTTT.

The chain combines TRBV11-2 with TRBJ1-1; D might be TRBD1 (5 bases). Germline CDR1 reads SGHAT; CDR2 reads FQNNGV. The V and J ends lost 5 bases and 1 base respectively, with 11 bases between them. This CDR3 has 14 residues. CDR3 sequence (DNA): TGTGCCAGCAGCCAATTCAGGGAGAACACTGAAGCTTTCTTT. Translated, it gives CASSQFRENTEAFF.

V is TRBV6-7 and J is TRBJ2-3; no clear D gene. TRBV6-7 is reported as an ORF; its role is uncertain. This CDR3 is 10 amino acids long. Trimming pared 7 bases from V and 6 bases from J, leaving 5 bases between. CDR3 protein: CASKPDTQYF. CDR3 nucleotides: TGTGCCAGCAAGCCTGATACGCAGTATTTT.

Written as DNA, the CDR3 is TGCAGCGTCCTCAGGGACTCTGGGGCCAACGTCCTGACTTTC. This encodes CSVLRDSGANVLTF. The rearrangement links TRBV29-1 to TRBJ2-6, with D tentatively TRBD1 (5 bases). V was shortened by 6 bases and J by 0 bases, with 9 bases between the two germline ends. Germline V lookup: CDR1 SQVTM, CDR2 ANQGSEA. The CDR3 is 14 residues long.

The chain couples TRBV6-6 to TRBJ2-1; 10 positions match TRBD2. V gave up 6 bases and J gave up 0 bases; unmatched junction bases: 5. This CDR3 has 16 residues. Looked up from germline, CDR1 is MNHNY and CDR2 is SVGAGI (reference sequence). The CDR3 loop reads CASSSGRAVSYNEQFF. The CDR3 bases are TGTGCCAGCAGCAGCGGGAGGGCCGTCTCCTACAATGAGCAGTTCTTC.

The chain employs TRBV28 and TRBJ2-5; possible D gene TRBD2, 5 bases. The CDR3 is 13 amino acids. The germline gives CDR1 MDHEN, CDR2 SYDVKM. V was shortened by 7 bases and J by 4 bases, with 13 bases between the two germline ends. The CDR3 here is CASTHYRGETQYF. The CDR3, as DNA: TGTGCCAGCACTCATTACCGGGGAGAGACCCAGTACTTC.

This chain joins TRBV19 and TRBJ1-6, with a possible D match to TRBD1 (5 bases). V dropped 4 bases and J dropped 9 bases, with 7 bases sitting between them. CDR1 and CDR2 from the germline V gene are LNHDA and SQIVND (reference sequence). CDR3 size: 12 residues. CDR3 DNA: TGTGCCAGTAGTACCAGGGCTTCACCCCTCCACTTT. It encodes CASSTRASPLHF.

The J gene is TRBJ2-1, the V gene TRBV5-1; 8 positions agree with TRBD2. With V trimmed by 3 bases and J by 2 bases, 4 bases remained unmatched. CDR1 and CDR2 from the germline V gene are SGHRS and YFSETQ. The CDR3 contains 15 residues. The CDR3 spells CASSSVAGTYNEQFF. For the CDR3, the DNA is TGCGCCAGCAGCTCAGTAGCGGGGACCTACAATGAGCAGTTCTTC.

The rearrangement links TRBV7-6 to TRBJ2-7, with TRBD1 matching over 10 bases. J was trimmed by 6 bases and V by 5 bases; bases with no gene match: 13. This CDR3 region has 16 residues. From germline, CDR1 is SGHVS and CDR2 FNYEAQ. The CDR3 DNA reads TGTGCCAGCAGCGTGGGCCTCGGGACAGGGGTCGCCGAGCAGTACTTC. Translation: CASSVGLGTGVAEQYF.

This chain uses TRBV5-6 with TRBJ2-1; 9 bases line up with TRBD2. The ends lost 2 bases at V and 4 bases at J; junction bases unmatched: 4. Germline values: CDR1 SGHDT, CDR2 YYEEEE. CDR3 length: 15 residues. CDR3: CASSFLAGRYNEQFF. CDR3 sequence (DNA): TGTGCCAGCAGCTTTCTAGCGGGGCGATACAATGAGCAGTTCTTC.

The V and J genes are TRBV18 and TRBJ1-6, with D perhaps matching TRBD1 (6 bases). Germline-derived CDR1 and CDR2 are KGHSH and LQKENI. The CDR3 runs to 15 residues. V was clipped by 5 bases and J by 8 bases, with 16 bases between them. DNA of the CDR3: TGTGCCAGCTCAACAAGCCGGGGACAACATTCACCCCTCCACTTT. The encoded protein is CASSTSRGQHSPLHF.

Notes on this clone: Mismatch with germline at one junction end may stem from a read error. In the same sample, other DNA sequences code for this CDR3. The genes are TRBV6-5 and TRBJ1-4; D remains unclear. This CDR3 region has 14 residues. Germline-derived CDR1 and CDR2 are MNHEY and SVGAGI. DNA of the CDR3: TGTGCCAGCAGCTACGGAAGAACTAATGAAAAGCTGTTTTTT. It translates to CASSYGRTNEKLFF.

In its sample, this clone was seen once. The chain has TRBV5-1 and TRBJ2-3, with 7 bases matching TRBD2. Germline trimming cut 4 bases from V and 2 bases from J; bases unmatched to any gene: 4. Looked up from germline, CDR1 is SGHRS and CDR2 is YFSETQ. CDR3 length: 14 residues. For the CDR3, the DNA is TGCGCCAGCAGCAGCGGGGCGGACACAGATACGCAGTATTTT. Protein sequence: CASSSGADTDTQYF.

V usage is TRBV7-9 and J usage is TRBJ1-5; D might be TRBD1 (5 bases). This CDR3 spans 14 amino acids. V gave up 2 bases and J gave up 4 bases, with 9 bases separating them. Germline loops: CDR1 SEHNR, CDR2 FQNEAQ (reference sequence). The CDR3 coding sequence is TGTGCCAGCAGCTTACCAGGGCTTAATCAGCCCCAGCATTTT. Its protein is CASSLPGLNQPQHF.